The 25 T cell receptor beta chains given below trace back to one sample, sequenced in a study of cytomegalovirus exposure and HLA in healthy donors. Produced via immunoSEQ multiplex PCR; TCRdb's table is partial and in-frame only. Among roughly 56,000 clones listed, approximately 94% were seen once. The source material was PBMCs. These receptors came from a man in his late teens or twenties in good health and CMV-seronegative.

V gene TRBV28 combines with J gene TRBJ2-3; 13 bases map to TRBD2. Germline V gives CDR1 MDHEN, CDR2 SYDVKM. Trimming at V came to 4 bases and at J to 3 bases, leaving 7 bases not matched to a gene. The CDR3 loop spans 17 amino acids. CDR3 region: CASSWAGLAGDTDTQYF. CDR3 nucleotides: TGTGCCAGCAGTTGGGCTGGACTAGCGGGAGATACAGATACGCAGTATTTT.

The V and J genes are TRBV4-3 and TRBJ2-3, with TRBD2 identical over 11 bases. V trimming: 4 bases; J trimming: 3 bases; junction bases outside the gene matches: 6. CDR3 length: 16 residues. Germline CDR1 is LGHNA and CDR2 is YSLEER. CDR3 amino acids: CASSLLAGEGTDTQYF. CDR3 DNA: TGCGCCAGCAGCCTACTAGCGGGAGAGGGGACAGATACGCAGTATTTT.

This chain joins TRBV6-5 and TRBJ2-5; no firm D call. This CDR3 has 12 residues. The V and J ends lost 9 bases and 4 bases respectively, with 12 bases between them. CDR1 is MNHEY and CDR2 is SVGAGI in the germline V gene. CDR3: CASSGSRETQYF. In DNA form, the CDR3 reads TGTGCCAGTTCCGGGTCCCGAGAGACCCAGTACTTC.

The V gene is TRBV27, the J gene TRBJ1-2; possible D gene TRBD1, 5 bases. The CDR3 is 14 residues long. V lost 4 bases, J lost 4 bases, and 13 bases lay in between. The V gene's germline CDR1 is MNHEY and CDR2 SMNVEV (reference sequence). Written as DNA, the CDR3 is TGTGCCAGCAGTTCCCAAGGGGATCCCTATGGCTACACCTTC. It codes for CASSSQGDPYGYTF.

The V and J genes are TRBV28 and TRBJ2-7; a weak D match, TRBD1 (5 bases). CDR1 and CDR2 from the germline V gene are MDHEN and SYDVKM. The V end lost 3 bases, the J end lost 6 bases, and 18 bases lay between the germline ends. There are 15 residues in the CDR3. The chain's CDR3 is CASSFLGRSEVEQYF. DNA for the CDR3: TGTGCCAGCAGTTTTTTGGGGCGATCCGAGGTCGAGCAGTACTTC.

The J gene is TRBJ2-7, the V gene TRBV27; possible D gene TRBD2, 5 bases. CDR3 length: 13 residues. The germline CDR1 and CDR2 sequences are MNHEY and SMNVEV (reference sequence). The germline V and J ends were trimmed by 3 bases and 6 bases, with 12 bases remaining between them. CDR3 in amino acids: CASSFRGASEQYF. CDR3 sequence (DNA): TGTGCCAGCAGTTTTCGGGGTGCCTCCGAGCAGTACTTC.

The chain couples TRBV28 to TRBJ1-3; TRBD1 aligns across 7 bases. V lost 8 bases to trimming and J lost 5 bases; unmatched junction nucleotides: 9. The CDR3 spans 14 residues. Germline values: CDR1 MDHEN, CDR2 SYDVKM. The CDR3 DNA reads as TGTGCCAGCGAGGGACAGAGCAAAAGAAACACCATATATTTT. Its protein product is CASEGQSKRNTIYF.

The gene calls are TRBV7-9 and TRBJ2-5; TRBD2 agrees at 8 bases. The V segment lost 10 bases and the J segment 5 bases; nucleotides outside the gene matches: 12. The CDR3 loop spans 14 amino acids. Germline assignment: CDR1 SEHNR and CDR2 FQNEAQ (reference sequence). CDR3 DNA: TGTGCCACTACCTCCGGGGGGGTCATGGAGACCCAGTACTTC. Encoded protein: CATTSGGVMETQYF.

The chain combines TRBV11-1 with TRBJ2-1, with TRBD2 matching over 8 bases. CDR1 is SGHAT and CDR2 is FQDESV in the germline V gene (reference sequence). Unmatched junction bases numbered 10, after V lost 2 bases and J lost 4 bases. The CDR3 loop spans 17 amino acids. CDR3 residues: CASSLQTGTSFYNEQFF. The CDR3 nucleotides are TGTGCCAGCAGCTTACAGACCGGGACTAGTTTTTACAATGAGCAGTTCTTC.

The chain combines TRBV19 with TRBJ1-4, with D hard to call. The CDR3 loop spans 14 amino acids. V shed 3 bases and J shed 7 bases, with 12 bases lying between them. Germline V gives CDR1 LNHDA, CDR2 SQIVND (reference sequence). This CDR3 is CASSIRAETEKLFF. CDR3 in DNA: TGTGCCAGTAGTATCCGTGCGGAGACTGAAAAACTGTTTTTT.

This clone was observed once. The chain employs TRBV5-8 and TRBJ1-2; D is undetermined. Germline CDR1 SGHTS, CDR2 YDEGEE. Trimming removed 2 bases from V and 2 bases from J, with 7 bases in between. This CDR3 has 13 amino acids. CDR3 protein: CASSFSGNYGYTF. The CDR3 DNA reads TGTGCCAGCAGCTTCAGCGGGAACTATGGCTACACCTTC.

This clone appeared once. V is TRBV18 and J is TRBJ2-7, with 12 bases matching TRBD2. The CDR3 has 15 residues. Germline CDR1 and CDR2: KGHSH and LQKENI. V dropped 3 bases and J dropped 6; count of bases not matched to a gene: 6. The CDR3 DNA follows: TGTGCCAGCTCACCTGGACTAGCGGGATATGGCGAGCAGTACTTC. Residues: CASSPGLAGYGEQYF.

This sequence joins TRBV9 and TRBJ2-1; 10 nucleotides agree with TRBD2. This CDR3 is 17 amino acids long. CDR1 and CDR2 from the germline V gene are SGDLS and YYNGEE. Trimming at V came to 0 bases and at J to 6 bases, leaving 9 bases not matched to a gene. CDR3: CASSVDPAGGLRNEQFF. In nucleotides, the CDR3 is TGTGCCAGCAGCGTAGACCCAGCGGGAGGGCTTCGCAATGAGCAGTTCTTC.

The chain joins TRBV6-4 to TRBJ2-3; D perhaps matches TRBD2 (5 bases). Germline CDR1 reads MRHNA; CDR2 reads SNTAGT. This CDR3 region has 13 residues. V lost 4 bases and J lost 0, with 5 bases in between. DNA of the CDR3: TGTGCCAGCAGTGGCGGGAGCACAGATACGCAGTATTTT. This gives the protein CASSGGSTDTQYF.

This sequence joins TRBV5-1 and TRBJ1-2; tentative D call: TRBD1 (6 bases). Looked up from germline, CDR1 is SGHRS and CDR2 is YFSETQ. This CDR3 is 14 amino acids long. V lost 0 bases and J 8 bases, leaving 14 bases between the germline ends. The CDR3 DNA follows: TGCGCCAGCAGCTTGGAGGGCAGGGGTGAAGGCTACACCTTC. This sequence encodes CASSLEGRGEGYTF.

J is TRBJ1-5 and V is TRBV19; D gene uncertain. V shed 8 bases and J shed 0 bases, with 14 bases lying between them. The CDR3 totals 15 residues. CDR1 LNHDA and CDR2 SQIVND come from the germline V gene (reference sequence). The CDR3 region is CASAAPNLSNQPQHF. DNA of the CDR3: TGTGCCAGTGCGGCGCCAAACCTTAGCAATCAGCCCCAGCATTTT.

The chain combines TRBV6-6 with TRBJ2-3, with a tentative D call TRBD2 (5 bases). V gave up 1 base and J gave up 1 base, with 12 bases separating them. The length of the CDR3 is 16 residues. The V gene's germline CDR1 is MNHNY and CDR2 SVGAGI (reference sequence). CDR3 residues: CASSYYGESGTDTQYF. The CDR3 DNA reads TGTGCCAGCAGTTACTACGGGGAAAGCGGCACAGATACGCAGTATTTT.

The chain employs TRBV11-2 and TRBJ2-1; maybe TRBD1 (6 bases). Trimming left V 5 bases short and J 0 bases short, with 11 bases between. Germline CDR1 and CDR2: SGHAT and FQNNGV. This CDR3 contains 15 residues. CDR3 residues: CASSEQGLSYNEQFF. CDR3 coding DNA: TGTGCCAGCAGCGAGCAGGGGCTCTCCTACAATGAGCAGTTCTTC.

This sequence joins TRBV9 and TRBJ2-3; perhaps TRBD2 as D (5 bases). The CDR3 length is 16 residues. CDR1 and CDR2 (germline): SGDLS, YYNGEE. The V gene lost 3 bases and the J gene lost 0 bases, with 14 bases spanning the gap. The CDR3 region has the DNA TGTGCCAGCAGCGCGGACCTCCGGACTAGCACAGATACGCAGTATTTT. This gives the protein CASSADLRTSTDTQYF.

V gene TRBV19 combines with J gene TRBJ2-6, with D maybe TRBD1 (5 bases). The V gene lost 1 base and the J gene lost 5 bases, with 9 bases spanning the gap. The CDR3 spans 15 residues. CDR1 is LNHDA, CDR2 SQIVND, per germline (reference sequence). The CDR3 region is CASSIADTRANVLTF. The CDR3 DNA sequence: TGTGCCAGTAGTATAGCGGACACTAGGGCCAACGTCCTGACTTTC. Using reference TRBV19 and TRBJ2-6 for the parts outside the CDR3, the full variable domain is DGGITQSPKYLFRKEGQNVTLSCEQNLNHDAMYWYRQDPGQGLRLIYYSQIVNDFQKGDIAEGYSVSREKKESFPLTVTSAQKNPTAFYLCASSIADTRANVLTFGAGSRLTVL.

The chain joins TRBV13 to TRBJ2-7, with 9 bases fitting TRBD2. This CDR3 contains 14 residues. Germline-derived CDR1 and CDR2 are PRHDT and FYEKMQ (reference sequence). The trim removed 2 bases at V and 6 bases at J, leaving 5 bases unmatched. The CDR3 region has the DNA TGTGCCAGCAGCTTAAATAGCGGGAGTACCGAGCAGTACTTC. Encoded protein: CASSLNSGSTEQYF.

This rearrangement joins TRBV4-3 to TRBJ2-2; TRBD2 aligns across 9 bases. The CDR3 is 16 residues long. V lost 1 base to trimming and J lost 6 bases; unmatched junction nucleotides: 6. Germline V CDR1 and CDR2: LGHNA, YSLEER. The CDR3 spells CASSQGRREGPGELFF. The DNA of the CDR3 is TGCGCCAGCAGCCAAGGGCGGCGGGAGGGCCCCGGGGAGCTGTTTTTT.

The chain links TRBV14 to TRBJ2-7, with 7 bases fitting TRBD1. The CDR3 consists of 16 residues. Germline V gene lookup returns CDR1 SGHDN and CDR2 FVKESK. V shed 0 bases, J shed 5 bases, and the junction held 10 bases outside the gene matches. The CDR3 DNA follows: TGTGCCAGCAGCCAAGATTACAGGGGACCTACGGACGAGCAGTACTTC. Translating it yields CASSQDYRGPTDEQYF.

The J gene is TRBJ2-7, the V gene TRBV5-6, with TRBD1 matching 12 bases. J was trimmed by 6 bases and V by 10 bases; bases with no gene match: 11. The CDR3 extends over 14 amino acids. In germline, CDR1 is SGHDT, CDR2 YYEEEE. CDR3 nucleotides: TGTGCCTCACATTCGGGACAGGGGGCGTTCGAGCAGTACTTC. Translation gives CASHSGQGAFEQYF.

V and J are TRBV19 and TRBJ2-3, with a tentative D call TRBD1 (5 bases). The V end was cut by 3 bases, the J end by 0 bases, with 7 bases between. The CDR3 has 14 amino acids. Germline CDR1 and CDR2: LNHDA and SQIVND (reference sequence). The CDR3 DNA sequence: TGTGCCAGTAGTATGACAGCTAGCACAGATACGCAGTATTTT. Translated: CASSMTASTDTQYF.